This is a list of T cell receptor beta chains from one sample in a study of cytomegalovirus exposure and HLA in healthy donors. Profiling relied on immunoSEQ multiplex PCR, and the TCRdb table lists in-frame clones only, not all of them. The ten most abundant clones cover about 0.61% of a sample with 75,000 to 85,000 clones. Sample: PBMCs. The receptors were sampled from a man aged 50-59 years in good health and CMV-seronegative. The CDR3 runs from the conserved cysteine through the conserved F or W. The order of the fields is V gene, J gene, D gene, CDR3 protein, CDR3 DNA. D genes are given only for firm matches.

TRBV10-1,TRBJ2-7,NA,CASSEPRSGSKYF,TGCGCCAGCAGTGAGCCCCGGTCGGGTTCGAAGTACTTC
TRBV7-9,TRBJ2-7,NA,CASSSLTGAYYEQYF,TGTGCCAGCAGCTCCCTGACAGGAGCCTACTACGAGCAGTACTTC
TRBV5-1,TRBJ1-5,TRBD1,CASSLTGGNQPQHF,TGCGCCAGCAGCTTGACAGGGGGCAATCAGCCCCAGCATTTT
TRBV25-1,TRBJ2-7,TRBD1,CASTPRRMDRPYYEQYF,TGTGCCAGCACCCCCCGACGAATGGACAGGCCTTACTACGAGCAGTACTTC
TRBV9,TRBJ2-1,TRBD2,CASSAPLAGGTYNEQFF,TGTGCCAGCAGCGCGCCCTTGGCGGGGGGCACCTACAATGAGCAGTTCTTC
TRBV15,TRBJ2-7,TRBD1,CATSRRQGDEQYF,TGTGCCACCAGCAGGAGACAGGGCGACGAGCAGTACTTC
TRBV28,TRBJ2-3,NA,CASSHNLGTDTQYF,TGTGCCAGCAGCCACAATCTCGGCACAGATACGCAGTATTTT
TRBV10-3,TRBJ2-7,TRBD1,CAISRDSIYEQYF,TGTGCCATCAGTAGGGACAGCATCTACGAGCAGTACTTC
TRBV12-2,TRBJ2-4,NA,CASRFGDKAKNIQYF,TGTGCAAGTCGCTTTGGGGACAAAGCCAAAAACATTCAGTACTTC
TRBV28,TRBJ1-2,NA,CASSLSGGDLSGYTF,TGTGCCAGCAGTTTATCCGGGGGTGATTTATCTGGCTACACCTTC
TRBV18,TRBJ2-6,NA,CASSPPPSSGANVLTF,TGTGCCAGCTCACCACCGCCTAGCTCTGGGGCCAACGTCCTGACTTTC
TRBV5-4,TRBJ1-1,TRBD1,CATHPQGGTEAFF,TGTGCCACCCACCCACAGGGGGGCACTGAAGCTTTCTTT
TRBV18,TRBJ1-5,NA,CASSPPGVNQPQHF,TGTGCCAGCTCACCGCCAGGGGTAAATCAGCCCCAGCATTTT
TRBV9,TRBJ2-4,TRBD1,CASSVGGTGLAKNIQYF,TGTGCCAGCAGCGTAGGTGGGACAGGGCTAGCCAAAAACATTCAGTACTTC
TRBV28,TRBJ1-6,NA,CASSLMQYNSPLHF,TGTGCCAGCAGTTTAATGCAGTATAATTCACCCCTCCACTTT
TRBV30,TRBJ2-6,NA,CACTRGSGANVLTF,TGTGCCTGTACCAGGGGCTCTGGGGCCAACGTCCTGACTTTC
TRBV27,TRBJ1-5,NA,CASSLSSGGDNQPQHF,TGTGCCAGCAGTTTATCCTCAGGTGGTGACAATCAGCCCCAGCATTTT
TRBV18,TRBJ2-5,TRBD2,CASSPPGTSGGQETQYF,TGTGCCAGCTCACCGCCAGGGACTAGCGGGGGCCAAGAGACCCAGTACTTC
TRBV5-4,TRBJ2-2,NA,CASSMTELTGELFF,TGTGCCAGCAGCATGACAGAACTAACCGGGGAGCTGTTTTTT
TRBV30,TRBJ2-1,TRBD1,CAWGGDRDSDNEQFF,TGTGCCTGGGGGGGGGACAGGGACTCCGACAATGAGCAGTTCTTC
TRBV4-2,TRBJ1-5,TRBD1,CASSRTGGTEYQPQHF,TGTGCCAGCAGCCGCACAGGGGGCACCGAGTATCAGCCCCAGCATTTT
TRBV14,TRBJ1-2,TRBD1,CASSLDRDYGYTF,TGTGCCAGCAGCCTAGACAGGGATTATGGCTACACCTTC
TRBV18,TRBJ1-3,TRBD1,CASAQRTGSSGNTIYF,TGTGCCAGCGCCCAACGGACAGGGAGCTCTGGAAACACCATATATTTT
TRBV10-3,TRBJ2-7,NA,CAISAEVASTYEQYF,TGTGCCATCAGTGCGGAGGTAGCGTCCACCTACGAGCAGTACTTC
TRBV7-2,TRBJ1-1,NA,CASSLPRNTEAFF,TGTGCCAGCAGCTTACCGAGGAACACTGAAGCTTTCTTT
TRBV5-1,TRBJ2-7,TRBD2,CASSTGTSGVPYEQYF,TGCGCCAGCAGCACCGGGACTAGCGGGGTCCCCTACGAGCAGTACTTC
TRBV10-1,TRBJ1-6,NA,CASSDSYRESSYNSPLHF,TGCGCCAGCAGTGATTCCTACAGGGAAAGCTCCTATAATTCACCCCTCCACTTT
TRBV29-1,TRBJ1-2,NA,CSVRAEDYNYGYTF,TGCAGCGTTCGAGCCGAAGATTATAACTATGGCTACACCTTC
TRBV9,TRBJ1-1,NA,CDSSVTGTTEAFF,TGTGACAGCAGCGTAACAGGTACCACTGAAGCTTTCTTT
TRBV5-1,TRBJ1-4,TRBD1,CASSPGTDDKGKLFF,TGCGCCAGCAGCCCGGGGACAGATGACAAAGGGAAACTGTTTTTT
TRBV5-1,TRBJ2-3,NA,CASSLGQATDTQYF,TGCGCCAGCAGCTTGGGACAGGCCACAGATACGCAGTATTTT
TRBV7-9,TRBJ1-2,TRBD1,CASSRDRLRDYGYTF,TGTGCCAGCAGCCGGGACAGACTAAGGGACTATGGCTACACCTTC
TRBV15,TRBJ2-2,TRBD1,CATSTDRGRPGELFF,TGTGCCACCAGCACCGACAGGGGGAGGCCCGGGGAGCTGTTTTTT
TRBV7-9,TRBJ2-7,NA,CASSLTSGISYEQYF,TGTGCCAGCAGCTTAACGTCGGGGATCTCCTACGAGCAGTACTTC
TRBV28,TRBJ1-4,NA,CASNSGSTNEKLFF,TGTGCCAGCAACTCAGGGTCCACTAATGAAAAACTGTTTTTT
TRBV5-6,TRBJ1-1,NA,CASSSRIRGSTEAFF,TGTGCCAGCAGCTCTCGTATACGGGGTTCCACTGAAGCTTTCTTT
TRBV9,TRBJ2-7,TRBD1,CASSSQGGLTYEQYF,TGTGCCAGCAGCTCACAGGGGGGCCTCACCTACGAGCAGTACTTC
TRBV9,TRBJ1-2,NA,CASSVSGSGYTF,TGTGCCAGCAGCGTATCCGGGAGCGGCTACACCTTC
TRBV11-2,TRBJ1-2,TRBD1,CASSFTGGGGYTF,TGTGCCAGCAGCTTCACAGGGGGTGGCGGCTACACCTTC
TRBV5-1,TRBJ2-5,TRBD2,CASSLVRGGQETQYF,TGCGCCAGCAGCTTGGTTCGGGGGGGGCAAGAGACCCAGTACTTC
TRBV23-1,TRBJ2-7,TRBD2,CASRGTSGGFSYEQYF,TGCGCCAGCAGGGGGACTAGCGGGGGGTTCTCCTACGAGCAGTACTTC
TRBV7-9,TRBJ2-1,TRBD1,CASSTNPGQSLHEQFF,TGTGCCAGCAGCACCAACCCGGGACAGAGCCTGCATGAGCAGTTCTTC
TRBV10-1,TRBJ2-7,TRBD1,CASSAGQALYEQYF,TGCGCCAGCAGTGCCGGACAGGCTCTCTACGAGCAGTACTTC
TRBV19,TRBJ2-5,NA,CASSIGGAFGETQYF,TGTGCCAGTAGTATCGGAGGGGCTTTCGGAGAGACCCAGTACTTC
TRBV5-1,TRBJ1-6,TRBD1,CASSLRLQQGYQDSPLHF,TGCGCCAGCAGCTTACGACTACAACAGGGGTATCAAGATTCACCCCTCCACTTT
TRBV6-1,TRBJ1-1,NA,CASRQTVNTEAFF,TGTGCCAGCAGGCAAACAGTGAACACTGAAGCTTTCTTT
TRBV5-1,TRBJ2-5,NA,CASSPGTRQETQYF,TGCGCCAGCAGCCCGGGGACTCGCCAAGAGACCCAGTACTTC